Following are 8 T cell receptor beta chains from one sample sequenced in a study of blood T cells in healthy people across ages (dated by TCRdb to between 2014 and 2016). Libraries were made using 5' RACE. The sequencer was an Illumina HiSeq 2500. A second PCR of about 6 to 11 cycles was run with a J-beta primer mix and a sample-barcoded 5' primer. TCRdb reran the public reads through fastp at Q25 and MiXCR, keeping productive beta chains. One record per CDR3 amino acid sequence lists the most common genes and DNA. Here the sample has about a million distinct CDR3 sequences; roughly 51% occur a single time. The ten biggest clones cover about a fifth of the sample. The material sequenced was blood. These receptors all stem from a woman aged 55-69 years in good health.

This clonotype came up a few times. The chain has TRBV24-1 and TRBJ2-1; D unclear. V lost 3 bases and J lost 0, with 8 bases in between. CDR1 and CDR2 (germline): KGHDR, SFDVKD. The CDR3 is 15 residues long. The CDR3 sequence is CATSDPVSSYNEQFF. Here the CDR3 DNA reads TGTGCCACCAGTGATCCGGTGAGCTCCTACAATGAGCAGTTCTTC.

This chain uses TRBV10-3 with TRBJ2-5, with D tentatively TRBD1 or TRBD2 (7 bases each). With 3 bases removed from V and 3 bases from J, the gap between germline ends came to 17 bases. This CDR3 has 16 amino acids. Germline V lookup: CDR1 ENHRY, CDR2 SYGVKD. The DNA for the CDR3 is TGTGCCATCAGTGACCCCTACAGGGGAGGGGAAGAGACCCAGTACTTC. It encodes CAISDPYRGGEETQYF.

This chain links TRBV10-3 with TRBJ2-7; 11 nucleotides agree with TRBD1. This CDR3 is 17 amino acids long. J was trimmed by 2 bases and V by 4 bases; bases with no gene match: 10. Germline CDR1 reads ENHRY; CDR2 reads SYGVKD. The CDR3 nucleotides are TGTGCCATCAGTGCATCTCTGGGACAGGGGGATACCTACGAGCAGTACTTC. This gives the protein CAISASLGQGDTYEQYF.

This clonotype occurred a few times. This chain links TRBV12-3 or TRBV12-4 with TRBJ2-5; the match to TRBD1 covers 7 bases. V dropped 5 bases and J dropped 1; count of bases not matched to a gene: 1. The CDR3 length is 13 residues. DNA for the CDR3: TGTGCCAGCAGTACAGGGGCCCAAGAGACCCAGTACTTC. This encodes CASSTGAQETQYF.

This clonotype has at least ten counts. V is TRBV20-1 and J is TRBJ2-3, with D perhaps TRBD2 (5 bases). The CDR3 has 15 amino acids. Trimming took 2 bases from V and 2 from J, leaving 14 bases between them. From germline, CDR1 is DFQATT and CDR2 SNEGSKA (reference sequence). The DNA for the CDR3 is TGCAGTGCTAGATCCGGCGGGCGGAACACAGATACGCAGTATTTT. It specifies CSARSGGRNTDTQYF.

The chain joins TRBV7-9 to TRBJ2-7; possibly TRBD2 for D (6 bases). This CDR3 has 11 residues. The V end lost 11 bases, the J end lost 6 bases, and 14 bases lay between the germline ends. Germline lookup yields CDR1 SEHNR and CDR2 FQNEAQ (reference sequence). CDR3 sequence reads: CALVVGGEQYF. CDR3 sequence (DNA): TGTGCCCTGGTGGTGGGAGGCGAGCAGTACTTC.

This clonotype was found a few times. J is TRBJ1-2 and V is TRBV4-1; D possibly corresponds to TRBD1 (6 bases). Per the germline V gene, CDR1 is MGHRA and CDR2 is YSYEKL. The CDR3 consists of 16 residues. The V end lost 4 bases, the J end lost 7 bases, and 22 bases lay between the germline ends. The CDR3 DNA reads as TGCGCCAGCAGCCTTCACAGGGCCGAAGGAATAAGTGGCTACACCTTC. This codes for CASSLHRAEGISGYTF.

In its sample, this clonotype was seen once. The CDR3, as DNA: TGTGCCAGCAGCTTAACTAGCGGGAAAGGGAGTGAGCAGTTCTTC. Protein product: CASSLTSGKGSEQFF. The chain recombines TRBV7-3 with TRBJ2-1; 8 nucleotides align to TRBD2. J lost 9 bases, V lost 0 bases, and 7 bases had no gene match. This CDR3 has 15 amino acids. Germline values: CDR1 SGHTA, CDR2 FQGTGA.